The clone carrying this T cell receptor beta chain turned up a few times. The source of the sample is a study of blood T cell repertoires in COVID-19. About the study: The United States, Italy and Spain provided the acute and convalescent COVID-19 samples.

Original methodology: Estimation of nucleated cell counts relied on the amplification of reference gene primers. Using immunoSEQ multiplex PCR, the repertoire was profiled, and TCRdb retains in-frame clones only, with some absent. Clonal size and the V and J genes are those of that table, whereas D and trimming came from the DNA. The sample contains 35,000 or so clones, more than 80% of which appear only once. The CDR3 has 15 residues. With 6 bases removed from V and 1 base from J, the gap between germline ends came to 10 bases. CDR1 LGHNA and CDR2 YNFKEQ come from the germline V gene. The J gene is TRBJ2-6, the V gene TRBV4-2; possibly TRBD2 for D (7 bases). The receptor comes from an older woman with acute or convalescent COVID-19. Material for sequencing was peripheral blood. Written as DNA, the CDR3 is TGTGCCAGCAGTGGGGGGGCTTCTGGGGCCAACGTCCTGACTTTC. Amino acid sequence: CASSGGASGANVLTF.